This is a list of T cell receptor beta chains from one sample in a study of blood T cell repertoires in COVID-19. Sequencing was performed with immunoSEQ multiplex PCR; in TCRdb, only in-frame clones are kept and a portion is missing. The table includes some 250,000 clones, about four fifths detected once. The sample comprised peripheral blood. Receptors were obtained from a woman in her fifties or sixties with active or convalescent COVID-19. CDR3s include the opening cysteine and the closing phenylalanine or tryptophan. D genes are given only for firm matches. Clone size, where shown, is once, few, many, or a class for clones that have expanded.

j_call | d_call | clone_size | v_call | cdr3_nt | cdr3_aa
TRBJ2-5 | TRBD1 | NA | TRBV7-6 | TGTGCCAGCGGGGTGGCACGAGGGGGCTCAGGGACCCAGTACTTC | CASGVARGGSGTQYF
TRBJ2-7 | NA | NA | TRBV5-4 | TGTGCCAGCAGCTTGGCTACGACTAGCGAGCAGTACTTC | CASSLATTSEQYF
TRBJ1-1 | NA | NA | TRBV3-1/TRBV3-2 | TGTGCCAGCAGCCCCCGAACAGGGACCACTGAAGCTTTCTTT | CASSPRTGTTEAFF
TRBJ2-7 | TRBD1 | NA | TRBV10-3 | TGTGCCACCCACAGGGGGCAGGATTACGAGCAGTACTTC | CATHRGQDYEQYF
TRBJ1-2 | NA | NA | TRBV5-1 | TGCGCCAGCAGCTTCGGGGGGCAGGGCTATGGCTACACCTTC | CASSFGGQGYGYTF
TRBJ2-3 | NA | NA | TRBV7-8 | TGTGCCAGCTCAGCTATCCAGGGCACAGATACGCAGTATTTT | CASSAIQGTDTQYF
TRBJ2-7 | NA | NA | TRBV27 | TGTGCCAGCAGTTTACCAGGGGACTCCTACGAGCAGTACTTC | CASSLPGDSYEQYF
TRBJ1-2 | NA | NA | TRBV15 | TGTGCCACCAGCGGGACCGAATTTTCACCACAGGGTCGGGCTGGCTACACCTTC | CATSGTEFSPQGRAGYTF
TRBJ1-1 | TRBD1 | once | TRBV2 | TGTGCCAGCAGCGGACAGGGTACGAACACTGAAGCTTTCTTT | CASSGQGTNTEAFF
TRBJ2-7 | TRBD1 | NA | TRBV18 | TGTGCCAGCTCACCACTTACACGACAGGGGGCGCGCAACGAGCAGTACTTC | CASSPLTRQGARNEQYF
TRBJ1-3 | NA | few | TRBV9 | TGTGCCAGCAGCGTCAATGGGGCAGGAAACACCATATATTTT | CASSVNGAGNTIYF
TRBJ2-1 | NA | NA | TRBV7-2 | TGTGCCAGCAGCTCGGACGGGAGCTCCTACAATGAGCAGTTCTTC | CASSSDGSSYNEQFF
TRBJ1-2 | NA | NA | TRBV11-2 | TGTGCCAGCAGCAACGCGGGACTCTATGGCTACACCTTC | CASSNAGLYGYTF
TRBJ2-7 | TRBD1 | NA | TRBV27 | TGTGCCAGCAGCCGCAACAGGGGCTCCTACGAGCAGTACTTC | CASSRNRGSYEQYF
TRBJ2-5 | TRBD2 | NA | TRBV9 | TGTGCCAGCAGCGTAGGTACTAGCGGGGGGGCCCTGGAGACCCAGTACTTC | CASSVGTSGGALETQYF
TRBJ1-1 | NA | NA | TRBV5-3 | TGTGCCAGAGCTGGGCCAGAAGCAGGGCCGAATGGGCAGGGGTGTAAGACTATGAACACTGAAGCTTTCTTT | CARAGPEAGPNGQGCKTMNTEAFF
TRBJ2-7 | NA | once | TRBV7-2 | TGTGCCAGCAGTTACAGGGCCCACGAGCAGTACTTC | CASSYRAHEQYF
TRBJ2-6 | TRBD2 | NA | TRBV5-4 | TGTGCCAGCAGCAGAAGACCTAGCGGGCACTCTGGGGCCAACGTCCTGACTTTC | CASSRRPSGHSGANVLTF
TRBJ1-1 | NA | NA | TRBV9 | TGTGCCAGCAGCCCCTGGACAGACACTGAAGCTTTCTTT | CASSPWTDTEAFF
TRBJ1-5 | NA | once | TRBV7-9 | TGTGCCAGCAGCAAGGACGGAGGGTCGGGGCAGCCCCAGCATTTT | CASSKDGGSGQPQHF
TRBJ2-7 | TRBD1 | NA | TRBV7-2 | TGTGCCAGCAGCTTAAGTTGGGGACAGGCCTACGAGCAGTACTTC | CASSLSWGQAYEQYF
TRBJ1-5 | NA | NA | TRBV29-1 | TGCAGCGTTGGCGGGGGCGAAGGCAATCAGCCCCAGCATTTT | CSVGGGEGNQPQHF
TRBJ1-1 | TRBD1 | NA | TRBV4-2 | TGTGCCAGCAGCCCCAGGACAGGGGGCGGAATAGATGAAGCTTTCTTT | CASSPRTGGGIDEAFF
TRBJ1-3 | NA | NA | TRBV12-3/TRBV12-4 | TGTGCCAGCAGTTTAGGAGAGAACACCATATATTTT | CASSLGENTIYF
TRBJ2-7 | TRBD1 | NA | TRBV24-1 | TGTGCCACCAGTGACCCCGGGACAGAGAGCTCCTACGAGCAGTACTTC | CATSDPGTESSYEQYF
TRBJ1-5 | NA | once | TRBV30 | TGTGCCTGGAGTCCCTGGATGGGGCAGGGCAATCAGCCCCAGCATTTT | CAWSPWMGQGNQPQHF